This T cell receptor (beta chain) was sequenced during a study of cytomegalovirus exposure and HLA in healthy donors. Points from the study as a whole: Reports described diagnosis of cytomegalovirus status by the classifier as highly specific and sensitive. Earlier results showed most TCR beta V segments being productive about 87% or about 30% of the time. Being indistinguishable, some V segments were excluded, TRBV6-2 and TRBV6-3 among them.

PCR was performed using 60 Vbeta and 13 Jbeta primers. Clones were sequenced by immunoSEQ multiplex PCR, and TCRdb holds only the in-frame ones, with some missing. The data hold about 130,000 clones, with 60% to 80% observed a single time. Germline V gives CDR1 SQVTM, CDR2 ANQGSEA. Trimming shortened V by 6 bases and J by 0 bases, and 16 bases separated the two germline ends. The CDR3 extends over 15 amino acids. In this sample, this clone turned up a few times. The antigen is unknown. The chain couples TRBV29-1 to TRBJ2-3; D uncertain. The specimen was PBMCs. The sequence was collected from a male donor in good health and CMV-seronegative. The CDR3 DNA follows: TGCAGCGTAACGACTGATTCCTCTAGCACAGATACGCAGTATTTT. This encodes CSVTTDSSSTDTQYF.